This T cell receptor (beta chain) was profiled in a study of blood T cells in healthy people across ages. Combining a sample-barcoded 5' primer with a J-beta primer mix, a second PCR ran for about 6 to 12 cycles. Researchers report that a template-switch adaptor with 12 random nucleotides tagged each cDNA molecule. TCRdb used MiXCR to reprocess the 5' RACE reads, holding one entry per CDR3 protein. The table has fewer than 600,000 distinct CDR3 sequences, around 27% seen once. Donation came from healthy Caucasian individuals in Russia who were aged roughly 6 to 95. This clonotype was observed a handful of times. Deletions cut 0 bases from V and 5 bases from J, with 17 bases between. CDR1 is MNHEY and CDR2 is SVGAGI in the germline V gene. CDR3 length: 17 amino acids. These data were likewise used in another study, on T cells of mothers and their children.

This receptor was taken from a boy aged 2-9 years in good health. The V call is TRBV6-5, the J call TRBJ1-5; D is unclear. Sequences were obtained from blood. The CDR3 DNA is TGTGCCAGCAGTTACTCGGAATTCGGAGGAGATTATCAGCCCCAGCATTTT. Protein product: CASSYSEFGGDYQPQHF.